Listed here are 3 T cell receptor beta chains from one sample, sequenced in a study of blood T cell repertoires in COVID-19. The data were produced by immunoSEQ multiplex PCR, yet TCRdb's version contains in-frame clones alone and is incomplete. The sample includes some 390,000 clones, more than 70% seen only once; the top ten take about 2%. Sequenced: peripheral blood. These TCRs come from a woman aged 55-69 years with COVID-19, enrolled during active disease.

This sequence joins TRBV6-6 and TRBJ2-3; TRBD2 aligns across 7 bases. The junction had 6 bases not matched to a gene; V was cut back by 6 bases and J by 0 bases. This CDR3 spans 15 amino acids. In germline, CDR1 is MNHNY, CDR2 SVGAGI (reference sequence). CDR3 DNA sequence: TGTGCCAGCAGAAGGGGAGGGACTAGCACAGATACGCAGTATTTT. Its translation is CASRRGGTSTDTQYF.

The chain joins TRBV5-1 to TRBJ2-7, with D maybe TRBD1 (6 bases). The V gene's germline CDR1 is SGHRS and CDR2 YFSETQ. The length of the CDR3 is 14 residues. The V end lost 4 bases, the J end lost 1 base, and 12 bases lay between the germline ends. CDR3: CASSPQGSSYEQYF. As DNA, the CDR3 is TGCGCCAGCAGCCCACAGGGTTCTTCCTACGAGCAGTACTTC.

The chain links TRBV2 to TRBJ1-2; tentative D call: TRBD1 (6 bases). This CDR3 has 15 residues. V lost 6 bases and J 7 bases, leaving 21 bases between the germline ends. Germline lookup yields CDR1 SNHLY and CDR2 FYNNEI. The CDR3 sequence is CASSYLGAQGSGYTF. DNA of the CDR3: TGTGCCAGCAGCTACCTGGGGGCGCAGGGGTCTGGCTACACCTTC.